This T cell receptor beta chain originates from a study of Graves' ophthalmopathy and Graves' hyperthyroidism. The germline V gene encodes CDR1 PRHDT and CDR2 FYEKMQ (reference sequence). The V gene end was trimmed by 5 bases and the J gene end by 1 base; junction bases not matched to a gene: 3. The CDR3 contains 15 residues. This clonotype was observed many times. Using RNA transcripts, the TCR beta CDR3 regions were amplified. First-round RT-PCR with HTBI primers preceded a second-round multiplex PCR. A single record per CDR3 protein comes from TCRdb applying MiXCR to the multiplex PCR reads. The sample holds approximately 640,000 distinct CDR3 sequences, more than 40% seen once.

The source is an adult man with Graves' ophthalmopathy. This rearrangement joins TRBV13 to TRBJ2-7; TRBD2 agrees at 12 bases. The sequencing sample was made of peripheral blood. CDR3 sequence reads: CASSPTSGRSYEQYF. In DNA, the CDR3 is TGTGCCAGCAGCCCGACTAGCGGGAGATCCTACGAGCAGTACTTC.